Presented here are 14 T cell receptor beta chains from one specimen sequenced in a study of CD8 T cells in Susac syndrome. With random hexamers, reverse transcription was performed on about 0.5 to 1 ug of RNA. TCRdb reanalysed the immunoSEQ multiplex PCR reads using MiXCR and keeps one entry per CDR3 protein. Among about 160,000 distinct CDR3 sequences, approximately 90% were seen once, and the ten largest hold approximately 0.073%. Sequencing used CD4+ T cells from PBMCs. Every receptor here comes from a human donor in good health.

The gene calls are TRBV20-1 and TRBJ1-5, with D perhaps matching TRBD1 (6 bases). From germline, CDR1 is DFQATT and CDR2 SNEGSKA (reference sequence). Trimming stripped 5 bases from V and 5 bases from J, with 16 bases between. This CDR3 contains 14 residues. The CDR3 DNA reads as TGCAGTGCTCCGAGTTGGGGGGCGGATCAGCCCCAGCATTTT. This gives the protein CSAPSWGADQPQHF.

V gene TRBV7-9 combines with J gene TRBJ2-7; D possibly uses TRBD1 or TRBD2 (6 bases each). V was shortened by 5 bases and J by 2 bases, with 16 bases between the two germline ends. Germline V gene lookup returns CDR1 SEHNR and CDR2 FQNEAQ (reference sequence). The CDR3 is 15 residues long. CDR3 loop: CASSLRGDGAYEQYF. CDR3 nucleotides: TGTGCCAGCAGCCTAAGGGGGGACGGTGCCTACGAGCAGTACTTC.

The chain uses TRBV6-2 or TRBV6-3 and TRBJ1-2, with D hard to call. CDR1 is MNHEY and CDR2 is SVGEGT in the germline V gene. Trimming shortened V by 0 bases and J by 0 bases, and 5 bases separated the two germline ends. The CDR3 runs to 14 residues. The CDR3 region has the DNA TGTGCCAGCAGTTACTCCTTCCCTAACTATGGCTACACCTTC. Its translation: CASSYSFPNYGYTF.

The rearrangement joins TRBV7-9 to TRBJ2-5, with D tentatively TRBD1 or TRBD2 (5 bases each). Per germline, CDR1 SEHNR and CDR2 FQNEAQ (reference sequence). V lost 4 bases and J lost 0, with 12 bases in between. CDR3 size: 15 residues. The CDR3 reads CASSWGRMYQETQYF. CDR3 nucleotide sequence: TGTGCCAGCAGCTGGGGACGGATGTACCAAGAGACCCAGTACTTC.

The V and J genes are TRBV2 and TRBJ2-3; 8 bases match TRBD1. The V and J ends lost 7 bases and 3 bases, in that order; junction bases with no gene match: 3. Germline CDR1 reads SNHLY; CDR2 reads FYNNEI. CDR3 length: 13 amino acids. The DNA for the CDR3 is TGTGCCAGCAATGACAGGGGAACAGATACGCAGTATTTT. This encodes CASNDRGTDTQYF.

The chain employs TRBV7-2 and TRBJ1-1, with TRBD1 matching 8 bases. The germline CDR1 and CDR2 sequences are SGHTA and FQGNSA. CDR3 length: 13 residues. J was trimmed by 11 bases and V by 3 bases; bases with no gene match: 8. The CDR3 here is CASSFEDRGWAFF. In DNA, the CDR3 is TGTGCCAGCAGCTTCGAAGACAGGGGTTGGGCTTTCTTT. Based on the CDR3 plus reference TRBV7-2 and TRBJ1-1, the full variable domain is GAGVSQSPSNKVTEKGKDVELRCDPISGHTALYWYRQSLGQGLEFLIYFQGNSAPDKSGLPSDRFSAERTGGSVSTLTIQRTQQEDSAVYLCASSFEDRGWAFFGQGTRLTVV.

This rearrangement joins TRBV12-3 or TRBV12-4 to TRBJ2-1, with TRBD2 identical over 8 bases. The CDR3 runs to 14 residues. V lost 3 bases, J lost 6 bases, and 4 bases stayed unmatched. The CDR3 sequence is CASSLWRGVNEQFF. DNA of the CDR3: TGTGCCAGCAGTTTGTGGCGGGGGGTCAATGAGCAGTTCTTC.

The DNA for the CDR3 is TGTGCCTGGAGCTTCACAGATACGCAGTATTTT. It translates to CAWSFTDTQYF. The chain links TRBV30 to TRBJ2-3, with D unresolved. CDR1 and CDR2 (germline): GTSNPN, SVGIG (reference sequence). V was clipped by 3 bases and J by 2 bases, with 3 bases between them. This CDR3 is 11 amino acids long.

This clonotype has only a few counts. The CDR3 here is CAWSVTGDQPQHF. The CDR3 coding sequence is TGTGCCTGGAGTGTAACAGGGGATCAGCCCCAGCATTTT. The chain joins TRBV30 to TRBJ1-5; 7 nucleotides match TRBD1. The CDR3 sequence is 13 residues long. Germline lookup yields CDR1 GTSNPN and CDR2 SVGIG (reference sequence). After removal of 0 bases from V and 5 bases from J, the junction contained 1 base not matched to a gene.

The chain uses TRBV9 and TRBJ1-2; 8 bases align to TRBD1. This CDR3 is built from 15 residues. Germline V gene sequence: CDR1 SGDLS, CDR2 YYNGEE. J was trimmed by 3 bases and V by 0 bases; bases with no gene match: 4. CDR3 residues: CASSVDATGDYGYTF. The CDR3 bases are TGTGCCAGCAGCGTAGATGCGACAGGGGACTATGGCTACACCTTC.

The chain links TRBV19 to TRBJ1-5, with D possibly matching TRBD1 (6 bases). The CDR3 is made up of 15 amino acids. Trimming took off 3 bases at V and 7 bases at J, with 16 bases between the two ends. CDR1 and CDR2 from the germline V gene are LNHDA and SQIVND (reference sequence). CDR3 amino acids: CASSMGRGRGQPQHF. DNA of the CDR3: TGTGCCAGTAGTATGGGTCGGGGGCGCGGGCAGCCCCAGCATTTT.

The rearrangement uses TRBV7-6 and TRBJ2-6; D call uncertain. Germline lookup yields CDR1 SGHVS and CDR2 FNYEAQ. The CDR3 is made up of 14 amino acids. The V end was cut by 6 bases, the J end by 2 bases, with 8 bases between. DNA for the CDR3: TGTGCCAGCAGGGAACCTGCTGGGGCCAACGTCCTGACTTTC. Protein product: CASREPAGANVLTF.

In DNA, the CDR3 is TGCGCCAGCAGCTTGGGACTCCTCCGGAACAATGAGCAGTTCTTC. Encoded protein: CASSLGLLRNNEQFF. J is TRBJ2-1 and V is TRBV5-1; D gene ambiguous. The germline V and J ends were trimmed by 0 bases and 5 bases, with 12 bases remaining between them. This CDR3 has 15 amino acids. Germline CDR1 reads SGHRS; CDR2 reads YFSETQ. The variable domain in full, completed from reference TRBV5-1 and TRBJ2-1, reads KAGVTQTPRYLIKTRGQQVTLSCSPISGHRSVSWYQQTPGQGLQFLFEYFSETQRNKGNFPGRFSGRQFSNSRSEMNVSTLELGDSALYLCASSLGLLRNNEQFFGPGTRLTVL.

The rearrangement joins TRBV7-8 to TRBJ2-7, with TRBD2 matching over 10 bases. V was pared by 5 bases and J by 4 bases, with 14 bases of the junction left unmatched. This CDR3 spans 17 amino acids. CDR1 SGHVS and CDR2 FQNEAQ come from the germline V gene. In DNA, the CDR3 is TGTGCCAGCAGCCCAAGGCGCCTAGCGGGAGTCGCGTACGAGCAGTACTTC. Translated, it gives CASSPRRLAGVAYEQYF.